These T cell receptor beta chains were read from a single sample in a study of blood T cell repertoires in COVID-19. Assay used: immunoSEQ multiplex PCR; TCRdb lists only in-frame clones, some missing. The sample gives 110,000 to 150,000 clones, over 80% of which show up once; 1.7% is in the top ten. The sample comprised peripheral blood. The receptors were sampled from a woman between 45 and 65 years old with acute or convalescent COVID-19. CDR3s include the opening cysteine and the closing phenylalanine or tryptophan. D genes are given only for firm matches. Clone size is shown for a subset of rows, as once, few, many or a class of expanded clone.

V gene: TRBV14
J gene: TRBJ2-1
clone size: .
D gene: TRBD2
CDR3 DNA: TGTGCCACAGATAGCGGGGGTTCCTACAATGAGCAGTTCTTC
CDR3 protein: CATDSGGSYNEQFF

V gene: TRBV11-2
J gene: TRBJ2-7
clone size: once
D gene: .
CDR3 DNA: TGTGCCAGCAGCCTGGCACCTAGCTCCTACGAGCAGTACTTC
CDR3 protein: CASSLAPSSYEQYF

V gene: TRBV19
J gene: TRBJ1-6
clone size: .
D gene: .
CDR3 DNA: TGTGCCAGTAGGGACAACAATTCACCCCTCCACTTT
CDR3 protein: CASRDNNSPLHF

V gene: TRBV5-1
J gene: TRBJ2-3
clone size: .
D gene: .
CDR3 DNA: TGCGCCAGCAGCTCCCGAGAAGGCAGGGTCACAGATACGCAGTATTTT
CDR3 protein: CASSSREGRVTDTQYF

V gene: TRBV19
J gene: TRBJ2-3
clone size: .
D gene: TRBD2
CDR3 DNA: TGTGCCAGTAGTTCCCGGACTAGCGGGAGCCCAGATACGCAGTATTTT
CDR3 protein: CASSSRTSGSPDTQYF

V gene: TRBV7-9
J gene: TRBJ2-1
clone size: .
D gene: TRBD2
CDR3 DNA: TGTGCCAGCAGCCCTCCGGGACTAGCGGGGGGTAGGAATGAGCAGTTCTTC
CDR3 protein: CASSPPGLAGGRNEQFF

V gene: TRBV9
J gene: TRBJ2-7
clone size: .
D gene: .
CDR3 DNA: TGTGCCAGCAGCATACGGGACACCTACGAGCAGTACTTC
CDR3 protein: CASSIRDTYEQYF

V gene: TRBV14
J gene: TRBJ1-5
clone size: once
D gene: .
CDR3 DNA: TGTGCCAGCAGCCAAGATGGGGCCCCCGTATCGAGCAATCAGCCCCAGCATTTT
CDR3 protein: CASSQDGAPVSSNQPQHF

V gene: TRBV2
J gene: TRBJ2-3
clone size: .
D gene: TRBD1
CDR3 DNA: TGTGCCAGCAGAAACAGGGGGGTCACAGATACGCAGTATTTT
CDR3 protein: CASRNRGVTDTQYF

V gene: TRBV10-3
J gene: TRBJ2-2
clone size: once
D gene: .
CDR3 DNA: TGTGCCATCAGTGCCCAGGACACCGGGGAGCTGTTTTTT
CDR3 protein: CAISAQDTGELFF

V gene: TRBV7-3
J gene: TRBJ2-7
clone size: .
D gene: TRBD1
CDR3 DNA: TGTGCCAGCAGCTGGGGACAGGGGTACGAGCAGTACTTC
CDR3 protein: CASSWGQGYEQYF

V gene: TRBV7-2
J gene: TRBJ2-1
clone size: .
D gene: TRBD1
CDR3 DNA: TGTGCCAGCAGCCCTCGACAGGGGTGGGATGAGCAGTTCTTC
CDR3 protein: CASSPRQGWDEQFF

V gene: TRBV5-6
J gene: TRBJ2-7
clone size: .
D gene: .
CDR3 DNA: TGTGCCAGCAGCTTGGGGGACACCTGGGACGGCTACGAGCAGTACTTC
CDR3 protein: CASSLGDTWDGYEQYF

V gene: TRBV3-1/TRBV3-2
J gene: TRBJ1-3
clone size: .
D gene: TRBD1
CDR3 DNA: TGTGCCAGCAGCCGCTTGGACAGGGCTGGTTCCACCATATATTTT
CDR3 protein: CASSRLDRAGSTIYF

V gene: TRBV28
J gene: TRBJ2-7
clone size: .
D gene: TRBD1
CDR3 DNA: TGTGCCAGCAGGGGCAGGGACAGGGCCTACGAGCAGTACTTC
CDR3 protein: CASRGRDRAYEQYF

V gene: TRBV2
J gene: TRBJ1-5
clone size: few
D gene: TRBD1
CDR3 DNA: TGTGCCAGCAGTCGCCTTACAGACAGGGGGGGTCAGCCCCAGCATTTT
CDR3 protein: CASSRLTDRGGQPQHF

V gene: TRBV25-1
J gene: TRBJ2-7
clone size: once
D gene: TRBD2
CDR3 DNA: TGTGCCAGCAGTGATCACTTTACTAGCGGAAATTACGAGCAGTACTTC
CDR3 protein: CASSDHFTSGNYEQYF

V gene: TRBV6-5
J gene: TRBJ2-7
clone size: few
D gene: TRBD2
CDR3 DNA: TGTGCCAGCAGCCGTGCGGGACTAAACTACGAGCAGTACTTC
CDR3 protein: CASSRAGLNYEQYF

V gene: TRBV10-3
J gene: TRBJ1-1
clone size: few
D gene: TRBD1
CDR3 DNA: TGTGCCTCGGGGACAGGTCCAAGTAGGGACACTGAAGCTTTCTTT
CDR3 protein: CASGTGPSRDTEAFF

V gene: TRBV12-3/TRBV12-4
J gene: TRBJ2-7
clone size: .
D gene: .
CDR3 DNA: TGTGCCAGCAGTTTCTTGGGCCACGAGCAGTACTTC
CDR3 protein: CASSFLGHEQYF

V gene: TRBV30
J gene: TRBJ1-4
clone size: .
D gene: TRBD1
CDR3 DNA: TGTGCCTGGAGTGTCGCTCCGGGACAGACTAATGAAAAACTGTTTTTT
CDR3 protein: CAWSVAPGQTNEKLFF

V gene: TRBV3-1/TRBV3-2
J gene: TRBJ1-6
clone size: .
D gene: .
CDR3 DNA: TGTGCCAGCAGCCAAGGCCCCGGGGGGGGTAATTCACCCCTCCACTTT
CDR3 protein: CASSQGPGGGNSPLHF

V gene: TRBV11-2
J gene: TRBJ2-2
clone size: .
D gene: TRBD2
CDR3 DNA: TGTGCCAGCAGCCCAGTTTCTGGCGGGGGGGCAGCCGGGGAGCTGTTTTTT
CDR3 protein: CASSPVSGGGAAGELFF

V gene: TRBV29-1
J gene: TRBJ1-2
clone size: .
D gene: TRBD1
CDR3 DNA: TGCAGCGCCGGACAGGGGAACTACCCTGGCTACACCTTC
CDR3 protein: CSAGQGNYPGYTF

V gene: TRBV7-2
J gene: TRBJ2-1
clone size: .
D gene: TRBD2
CDR3 DNA: TGTGCCAGCAGCCCGGGACTAGCGGGGGGTAAGGGAGGCGAGCAGTTCTTC
CDR3 protein: CASSPGLAGGKGGEQFF

V gene: TRBV27
J gene: TRBJ1-5
clone size: .
D gene: .
CDR3 DNA: TGTGCCAGCAGTTTACGAGGGTTAGGGGGGCCCCAGCATTTT
CDR3 protein: CASSLRGLGGPQHF

V gene: TRBV12-5
J gene: TRBJ2-1
clone size: .
D gene: .
CDR3 DNA: TGTGCTAGTGGTTTGGTAGTCACAAATGAGCAGTTCTTC
CDR3 protein: CASGLVVTNEQFF

V gene: TRBV5-1
J gene: TRBJ2-7
clone size: few
D gene: TRBD2
CDR3 DNA: TGCGCCAGCAGGGTTGCGGGACTAGCGGTATACGAGCAGTACTTC
CDR3 protein: CASRVAGLAVYEQYF

V gene: TRBV27
J gene: TRBJ1-1
clone size: .
D gene: .
CDR3 DNA: TGTGCCAGCAGTTTACGGGTTACGGCTGAAGCTTTCTTT
CDR3 protein: CASSLRVTAEAFF

V gene: TRBV5-5
J gene: TRBJ1-1
clone size: .
D gene: TRBD1
CDR3 DNA: TGTGCCAGCAACCGACAGGGGTTGGACACTGAAGCTTTCTTT
CDR3 protein: CASNRQGLDTEAFF

V gene: TRBV13
J gene: TRBJ1-1
clone size: .
D gene: .
CDR3 DNA: TGTGCCAGCAGCTTTGACAGATACACTGAAGCTTTCTTT
CDR3 protein: CASSFDRYTEAFF

V gene: TRBV4-1
J gene: TRBJ2-5
clone size: .
D gene: TRBD1
CDR3 DNA: TGCGCCAGCAGCCAAGGGGGACAGGAAGAGACCCAGTACTTC
CDR3 protein: CASSQGGQEETQYF

V gene: TRBV5-1
J gene: TRBJ2-5
clone size: .
D gene: .
CDR3 DNA: TGCGCCAGCAGCTTGGCCCGAGAGACCCAGTACTTC
CDR3 protein: CASSLARETQYF

V gene: TRBV18
J gene: TRBJ2-5
clone size: .
D gene: .
CDR3 DNA: TGTGCCAGCTCACCACCACGGTTTCCCCAAGAGACCCAGTACTTC
CDR3 protein: CASSPPRFPQETQYF

V gene: TRBV28
J gene: TRBJ1-2
clone size: once
D gene: TRBD1
CDR3 DNA: TGTGCCAGCAGTTTAGGAACCGGGACAGGGGTATATGGCTACACCTTC
CDR3 protein: CASSLGTGTGVYGYTF

V gene: TRBV7-9
J gene: TRBJ2-1
clone size: once
D gene: .
CDR3 DNA: TGTGCCAGCAGCTTTCGGGGGGCCGAATACAATGAGCAGTTCTTC
CDR3 protein: CASSFRGAEYNEQFF

V gene: TRBV18
J gene: TRBJ2-7
clone size: .
D gene: TRBD2
CDR3 DNA: TGTGCCAGCTCACCAGGGACTAGCGGGAGTTCCGAGCAGTACTTC
CDR3 protein: CASSPGTSGSSEQYF

V gene: TRBV19
J gene: TRBJ1-2
clone size: .
D gene: TRBD1
CDR3 DNA: TGTGCCAGTAGTGGCGTAACCGGGACAGGGTACTATGGCTACACCTTC
CDR3 protein: CASSGVTGTGYYGYTF

V gene: TRBV29-1
J gene: TRBJ1-1
clone size: .
D gene: .
CDR3 DNA: TGCAGCGGAGGGTTGACAGGGAACACTGAAGCTTTCTTT
CDR3 protein: CSGGLTGNTEAFF

V gene: TRBV11-2
J gene: TRBJ1-1
clone size: .
D gene: TRBD1
CDR3 DNA: TGTGCCAGCAGGTTGGGCGGGACAGTCAACACTGAAGCTTTCTTT
CDR3 protein: CASRLGGTVNTEAFF